Included here is one T cell receptor beta chain sequence, with context. Its target is unknown. This sample was included in a study of Ad26.COV2.S vaccination and SARS-CoV-2 variants. Study conclusions and caveats: Analyses of TCR breadth and depth may have underestimated total T cell responses. Recipients given vaccine exceeded placebo recipients in spike-specific TCR breadth.

The CDR3 is made up of 16 amino acids. V was trimmed by 0 bases and J by 7 bases, leaving 16 bases between them. Germline V CDR1 and CDR2: LGHDT, YNNKEL (reference sequence). Stated treatment: approximately 18 received Ad26.COV2.S at low or high dose, single or two shots; 5 received placebo; per-sample allocation not given. Specimens were obtained on day 63 following the first vaccine or placebo injection. It was Wuhan-strain SARS-CoV-2 spike that the Ad26 vaccine vector expressed. Libraries were prepared by immunoSEQ multiplex PCR; TCRdb keeps only in-frame clonotypes and omits some of them. The repertoire holds about 330,000 clones, with approximately 87% as singletons.

The sequences come from peripheral blood, collected in a trial of Ad26.COV2.S vaccine versus placebo. The chain has TRBV3-1 (or the pseudogene TRBV3-2) and TRBJ2-1; D may be TRBD2 (5 bases). The origin of this receptor is a person aged 18-60 years who received the Ad26.COV2.S COVID-19 vaccine or a placebo. The CDR3 sequence is CASSQDDLALRNEQFF. CDR3 DNA sequence: TGTGCCAGCAGCCAAGATGATCTAGCCCTTAGAAATGAGCAGTTCTTC.